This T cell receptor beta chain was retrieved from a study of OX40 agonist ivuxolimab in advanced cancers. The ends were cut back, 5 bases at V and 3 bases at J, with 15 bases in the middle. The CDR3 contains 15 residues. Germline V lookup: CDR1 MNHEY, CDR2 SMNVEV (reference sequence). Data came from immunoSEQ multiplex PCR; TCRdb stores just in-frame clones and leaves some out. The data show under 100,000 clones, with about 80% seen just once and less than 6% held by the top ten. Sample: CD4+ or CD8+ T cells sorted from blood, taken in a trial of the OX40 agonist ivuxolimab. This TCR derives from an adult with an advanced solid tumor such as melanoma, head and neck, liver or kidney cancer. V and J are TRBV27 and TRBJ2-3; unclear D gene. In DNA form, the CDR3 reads TGTGCCAGCAGTCCCCTCGACGGAAGAACAGATACGCAGTATTTT. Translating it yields CASSPLDGRTDTQYF.